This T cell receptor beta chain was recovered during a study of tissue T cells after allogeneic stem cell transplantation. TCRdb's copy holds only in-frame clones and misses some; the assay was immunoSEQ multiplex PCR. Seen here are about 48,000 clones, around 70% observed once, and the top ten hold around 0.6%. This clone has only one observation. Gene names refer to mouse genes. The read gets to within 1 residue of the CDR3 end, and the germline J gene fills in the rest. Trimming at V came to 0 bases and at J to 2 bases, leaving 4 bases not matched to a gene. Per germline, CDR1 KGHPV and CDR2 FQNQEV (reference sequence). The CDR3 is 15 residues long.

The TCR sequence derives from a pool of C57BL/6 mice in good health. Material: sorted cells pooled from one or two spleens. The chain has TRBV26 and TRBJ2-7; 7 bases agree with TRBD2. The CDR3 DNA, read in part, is TGTGCCAGCAGTCTGTCGACCTGGGGGACCTATGAACAGTAC. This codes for CASSLSTWGTYEQY. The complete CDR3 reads CASSLSTWGTYEQYF. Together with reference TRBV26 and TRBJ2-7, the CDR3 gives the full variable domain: NSKVIQTPRYLVKGQGQKAKMRCIPEKGHPVVFWYQQNKNNEFKFLINFQNQEVLQQIDMTEKRFSAECPSNSPCSLEIQSSEAGDSALYLCASSLSTWGTYEQYFGPGTRLTVL.